This T cell receptor (beta chain) derives from a study of technical replicates of blood from a few donors listed by TCRdb under 2017. In regard to this clone: Its antigen specificity is not known. No much larger clone exists at a distance of one base, and base qualities are not known.

Libraries were made using the immunoSEQ multiplex PCR assay. TCRdb took over this immuneACCESS table, retaining in-frame rearrangements with V and J assigned. Such tables are incomplete; in checked studies, under half of the missing clones stem from an unresolved V gene, and the remainder is unexplained. The sample has around 89,000 clones on record, approximately 93% of them singletons. Of the sample, about 0.22% is held by the ten largest clones. The CDR3, cysteine through phenylalanine, is 14 amino acids long. The kept DNA is CDR3 alone, 42 bases in frame from the first base. Unmatched junction bases come to 5, with V trimmed by 3 bases and J by 3 bases. CDR1 is given as MDHEN and CDR2 as SYDVKM, both from the germline V gene.

Sequences were obtained from T cells isolated from PBMCs. The TCR sequence derives from a human donor in good health. The rearrangement joined TRBV28 to TRBJ2-7; 7 bases in between match TRBD2. CDR3 reads: CASSLGGTLYEQYF. The DNA sequence is as follows: TGTGCCAGCAGTTTGGGGGGGACTCTCTACGAGCAGTACTTC.